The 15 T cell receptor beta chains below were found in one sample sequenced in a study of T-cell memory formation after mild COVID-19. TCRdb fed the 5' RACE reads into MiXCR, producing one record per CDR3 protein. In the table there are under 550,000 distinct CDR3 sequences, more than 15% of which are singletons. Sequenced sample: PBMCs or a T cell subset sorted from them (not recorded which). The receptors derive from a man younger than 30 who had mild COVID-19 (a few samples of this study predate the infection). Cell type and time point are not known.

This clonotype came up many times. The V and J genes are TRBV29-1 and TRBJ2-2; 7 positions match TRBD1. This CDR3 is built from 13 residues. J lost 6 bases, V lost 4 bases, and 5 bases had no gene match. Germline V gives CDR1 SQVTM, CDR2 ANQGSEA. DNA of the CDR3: TGCAGCGTTGGCGACAGGGCTCCCGGGGAGCTGTTTTTT. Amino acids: CSVGDRAPGELFF.

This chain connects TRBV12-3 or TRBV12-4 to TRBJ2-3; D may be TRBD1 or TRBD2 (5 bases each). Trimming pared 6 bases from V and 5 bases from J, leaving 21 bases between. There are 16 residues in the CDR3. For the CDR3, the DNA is TGTGCCAGCAGCCTCCGGGACCCCGCACTCGGAGATACGCAGTATTTT. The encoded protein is CASSLRDPALGDTQYF.

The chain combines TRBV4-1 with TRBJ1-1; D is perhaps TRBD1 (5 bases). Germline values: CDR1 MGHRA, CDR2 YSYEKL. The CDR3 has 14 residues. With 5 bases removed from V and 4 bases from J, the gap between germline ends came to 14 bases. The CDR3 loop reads CASSYGGRGTEAFF. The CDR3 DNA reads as TGCGCCAGCAGCTACGGGGGAAGGGGCACTGAAGCTTTCTTT.

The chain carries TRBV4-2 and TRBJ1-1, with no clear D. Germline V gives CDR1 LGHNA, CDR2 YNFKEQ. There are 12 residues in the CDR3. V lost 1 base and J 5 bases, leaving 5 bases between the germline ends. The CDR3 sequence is CASSQGTTEAFF. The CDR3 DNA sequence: TGTGCCAGCAGCCAAGGGACTACTGAAGCTTTCTTT.

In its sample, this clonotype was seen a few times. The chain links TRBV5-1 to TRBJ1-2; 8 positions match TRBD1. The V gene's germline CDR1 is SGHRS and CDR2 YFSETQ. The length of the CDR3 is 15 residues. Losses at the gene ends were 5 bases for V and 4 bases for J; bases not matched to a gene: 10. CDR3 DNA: TGCGCCAGCAGGGACAGGGCGATCGGAGGCTATGGCTACACCTTC. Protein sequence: CASRDRAIGGYGYTF.

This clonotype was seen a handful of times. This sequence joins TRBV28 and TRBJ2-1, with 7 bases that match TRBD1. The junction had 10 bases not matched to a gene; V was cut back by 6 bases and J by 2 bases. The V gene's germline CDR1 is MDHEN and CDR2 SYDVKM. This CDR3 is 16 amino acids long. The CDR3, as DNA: TGTGCCAGCAGGACCCACAGGGGCCGCCCCTACAATGAGCAGTTCTTC. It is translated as CASRTHRGRPYNEQFF.

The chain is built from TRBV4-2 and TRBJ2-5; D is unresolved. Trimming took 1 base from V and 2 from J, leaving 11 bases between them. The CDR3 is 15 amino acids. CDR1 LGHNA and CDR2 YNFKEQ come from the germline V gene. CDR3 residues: CASSQGAGTQETQYF. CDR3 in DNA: TGTGCCAGCAGCCAAGGGGCAGGCACTCAAGAGACCCAGTACTTC.

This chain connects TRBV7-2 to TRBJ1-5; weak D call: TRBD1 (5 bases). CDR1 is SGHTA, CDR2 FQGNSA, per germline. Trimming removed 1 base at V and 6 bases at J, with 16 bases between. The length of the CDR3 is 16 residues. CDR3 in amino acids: CASSLVWGRAGQPQHF. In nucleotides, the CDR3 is TGTGCCAGCAGCTTAGTGTGGGGGAGGGCCGGTCAGCCCCAGCATTTT.

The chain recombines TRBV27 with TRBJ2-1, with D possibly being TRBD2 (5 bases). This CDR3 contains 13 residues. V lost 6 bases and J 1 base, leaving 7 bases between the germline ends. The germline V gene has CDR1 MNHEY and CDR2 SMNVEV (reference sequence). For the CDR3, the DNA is TGTGCCAGCAGGGGAGTTTCCTACAATGAGCAGTTCTTC. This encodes CASRGVSYNEQFF.

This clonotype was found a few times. The CDR3 DNA reads TGTGCCAGCGCCAGAGGAAACACCATATATTTT. Protein product: CASARGNTIYF. The chain combines TRBV27 with TRBJ1-3; D ambiguous. Germline V gives CDR1 MNHEY, CDR2 SMNVEV (reference sequence). V gave up 8 bases and J gave up 4 bases, with 6 bases separating them. The length of the CDR3 is 11 residues.

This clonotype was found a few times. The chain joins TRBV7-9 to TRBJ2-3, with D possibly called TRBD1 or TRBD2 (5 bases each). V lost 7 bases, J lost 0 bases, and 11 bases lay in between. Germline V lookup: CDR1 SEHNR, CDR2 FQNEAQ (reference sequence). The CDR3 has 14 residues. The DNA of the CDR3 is TGTGCCAGCACTGTCGGGGCTAGCACAGATACGCAGTATTTT. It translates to CASTVGASTDTQYF.

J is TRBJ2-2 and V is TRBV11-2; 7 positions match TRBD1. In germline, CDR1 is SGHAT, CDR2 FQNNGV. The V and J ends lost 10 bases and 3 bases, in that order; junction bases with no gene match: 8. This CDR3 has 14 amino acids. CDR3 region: CATTPGQHTGELFF. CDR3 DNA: TGTGCCACCACCCCGGGACAGCACACCGGGGAGCTGTTTTTT.

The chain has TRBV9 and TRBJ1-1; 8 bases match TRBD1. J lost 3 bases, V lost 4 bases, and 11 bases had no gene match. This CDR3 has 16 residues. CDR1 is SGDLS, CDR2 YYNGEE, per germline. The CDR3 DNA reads TGTGCCAGCAGCTCAAGACCGGGACAGGTGGACACTGAAGCTTTCTTT. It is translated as CASSSRPGQVDTEAFF.

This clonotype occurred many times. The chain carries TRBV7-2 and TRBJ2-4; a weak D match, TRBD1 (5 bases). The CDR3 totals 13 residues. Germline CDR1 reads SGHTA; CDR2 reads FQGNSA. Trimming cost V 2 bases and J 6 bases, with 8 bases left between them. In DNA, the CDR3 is TGTGCCAGCAGCTTACAGGGTGGAAACATTCAGTACTTC. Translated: CASSLQGGNIQYF.

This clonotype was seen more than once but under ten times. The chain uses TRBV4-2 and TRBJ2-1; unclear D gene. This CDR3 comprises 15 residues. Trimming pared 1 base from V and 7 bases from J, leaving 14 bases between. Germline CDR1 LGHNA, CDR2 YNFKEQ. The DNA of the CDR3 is TGTGCCAGCAGCCAAGGAACTCCTACTCAGAATGAGCAGTTCTTC. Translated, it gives CASSQGTPTQNEQFF.